The rows below give T cell receptor beta chains drawn from one sample of a study of Ad26.COV2.S vaccination and SARS-CoV-2 variants. Repertoires were generated with immunoSEQ multiplex PCR, while TCRdb's copy carries only in-frame clones and drops some. The sample includes roughly 510,000 clones, around 88% seen only once; the top ten take roughly 13%. The material sequenced was peripheral blood, taken in a trial of Ad26.COV2.S vaccine versus placebo. The receptors stem from a person between 18 and 65 years old who received the Ad26.COV2.S COVID-19 vaccine or a placebo. Each CDR3 is given with its conserved first and last residue. The order of the fields is clone size, J gene, V gene, D gene, CDR3 DNA, CDR3 protein. The D gene is left open where the match is weak. Not every row has a clone size; where given, it reads once, few, many or a size class.

>few|TRBJ2-7|TRBV7-2|NA
TGTGCCAGCAGCTTAGCCGGGGACTGGTACTCCTACGAGCAGTACTTC
CASSLAGDWYSYEQYF
>NA|TRBJ2-3|TRBV2|NA
TGTGCCAGCAGTCTACGACTAGTCGCGGCAGATACGCAGTATTTT
CASSLRLVAADTQYF
>NA|TRBJ2-7|TRBV5-6|TRBD2
TGTGCCAGCAGCCTAGCGGGAGCTTGGAACGAGCAGTACTTC
CASSLAGAWNEQYF
>NA|TRBJ2-7|TRBV11-2|NA
TGTGCCAGCAGCTTAGATCGGGGAAATTTCTACGAGCAGTACTTC
CASSLDRGNFYEQYF
>NA|TRBJ2-6|TRBV28|NA
TGTGCCAGCAGTCCCGGGGGTGCTGGGGCCAACGTCCTGACTTTC
CASSPGGAGANVLTF
>NA|TRBJ2-1|TRBV19|NA
TGTGCCAGTAGTCGGTCCGCCCGGGGCAATGAGCAGTTCTTC
CASSRSARGNEQFF
>NA|TRBJ2-7|TRBV30|TRBD2
TGTGCCTGGAGTGTCTTAGCGGGAGAAGGAGGGCAGTACTTC
CAWSVLAGEGGQYF
>NA|TRBJ1-6|TRBV7-3|NA
TGTGCCAGCAGCTTAAGTGGCAATTCACCCCTCCACTTT
CASSLSGNSPLHF
>NA|TRBJ1-4|TRBV9|NA
TGTGCCAGCAGCGCCACCGACAGATATAATGAAAAACTGTTTTTT
CASSATDRYNEKLFF
>NA|TRBJ1-3|TRBV5-6|NA
TGTGCCAGCAGCCCGACTGTCGGGACAACTCGTGGAAACACCATATATTTT
CASSPTVGTTRGNTIYF
>NA|TRBJ1-1|TRBV30|NA
TGTGCCTGCCTCCCGGTCAGGACGGGGGTTCTGAACACTGAAGCTTTCTTT
CACLPVRTGVLNTEAFF
>NA|TRBJ2-7|TRBV7-2|NA
TGTGCCAGCAGCTTAGAAGGTGGCGGGTACGAGCAGTACTTC
CASSLEGGGYEQYF
>few|TRBJ1-2|TRBV7-2|NA
TGTGCCAGCAGCTTAGGGGGCCAGGGAGGGGATGGCTACACCTTC
CASSLGGQGGDGYTF
>NA|TRBJ1-3|TRBV6-5|NA
TGTGCCAGCAGATCGGACTACTCTGGAAACACCATATATTTT
CASRSDYSGNTIYF
>once|TRBJ1-2|TRBV19|NA
TGTGCCAGTAGCCAAACCAGGGGTACGGGAGGGTATGGCTACACCTTC
CASSQTRGTGGYGYTF
>NA|TRBJ1-3|TRBV27|NA
TGTGCCAGCAGACCCCTTGGGGGAAACACCATATATTTT
CASRPLGGNTIYF
>once|TRBJ2-3|TRBV5-4|NA
TGTGCCAGCAGCCCACCAGGCAAGCTGCAGTATTTT
CASSPPGKLQYF
>once|TRBJ2-1|TRBV30|NA
TGTGCCTGGAGCCTAGGACATGGTCTGTTCAATGAGCAGTTCTTC
CAWSLGHGLFNEQFF
>NA|TRBJ2-3|TRBV24-1|NA
TGTGCCACCAGTGTTGAGGGGGGGACAGATACGCAGTATTTT
CATSVEGGTDTQYF
>NA|TRBJ2-3|TRBV5-6|NA
TGTGCCAGCAGCTTGGGGTGGGGCGCAGATACGCAGTATTTT
CASSLGWGADTQYF
>NA|TRBJ1-1|TRBV18|TRBD1
TGTGCCAGCTCACGAAAAGAAAGGGGGCTTGGGACTGAAGCTTTCTTT
CASSRKERGLGTEAFF
>NA|TRBJ1-5|TRBV6-5|TRBD1
TGTGCCAGCAGTTACTCGGGACAGTCCAATCAGCCCCAGCATTTT
CASSYSGQSNQPQHF
>once|TRBJ1-3|TRBV10-3|TRBD1
TGTGCCATCAGTGGGTGGCAGGGGGAAGGAAACACCATATATTTT
CAISGWQGEGNTIYF
>NA|TRBJ2-1|TRBV3-1/TRBV3-2|NA
TGTGCCAGCAGCCAAGTAAGTAGGAATGAGCAGTTCTTC
CASSQVSRNEQFF